Sequencing of this T cell receptor (beta chain) was carried out in a study of T cells in Graves' hyperthyroidism and ophthalmopathy. Overall study context: Any treatment followed the collection of peripheral blood at initial diagnosis. Regarding the study as a whole: Expanded thyroid clonotypes (above 0.001) were mostly also found in blood.

The hyperthyroidism patients had all been newly diagnosed, and their disease duration was under 2 months. Their ages ranged from 18 to 65 years. RNA transcripts gave rise to amplified TCR beta CDR3 regions. During a first-round RT-PCR of the TCR CDR3, the HTBI primer set was used. One entry per CDR3 protein, called by TCRdb with MiXCR from the multiplex PCR reads. The sample yields some 600,000 distinct CDR3 sequences, approximately 15% seen once. This clonotype was detected only a few times. The antigen remains unidentified. The CDR3 extends over 15 amino acids. Per the germline V gene, CDR1 is DFQATT and CDR2 is SNEGSKA (reference sequence). V lost 0 bases and J lost 1, with 10 bases in between.

Sample: blood. This clonotype originated in a woman in her twenties or thirties with Graves' hyperthyroidism that later progressed to Graves' ophthalmopathy. The chain links TRBV20-1 to TRBJ1-5; D perhaps matches TRBD1 (5 bases). The CDR3 loop is CSARDLGVSNQPQHF. CDR3 nucleotides: TGCAGTGCTAGAGATCTGGGGGTAAGCAATCAGCCCCAGCATTTT.